The entry that follows covers one T cell receptor (beta chain) sequence. The sample comes from a study of CD8+CD57+ T cells in acquired aplastic anemia. The V gene's germline CDR1 is SGHVS and CDR2 FQNEAQ. This CDR3 is 12 amino acids long. The V and J ends lost 2 bases and 6 bases respectively, with 7 bases between them. Before being chosen for sequencing, patients had shown CD8+CD57+ cell expansion by flow cytometry. Using genomic DNA as the template, TCR beta VDJ and CDR3 profiling was carried out. TCRdb analysed the reads with MiXCR anew, one entry per CDR3 protein. The sample includes approximately 300,000 distinct CDR3 sequences, about three fifths of them seen just once.

The TCR was taken from a human donor with aplastic anemia. The chain joins TRBV7-8 to TRBJ1-1; no clear D gene. The material sequenced was sorted CD4+, CD8+, or CD8+CD57+ T cells (not recorded which) from PBMCs. The DNA for the CDR3 is TGTGCCAGCAGCTTAATTGGCGCTGAAGCTTTCTTT. Encoded protein: CASSLIGAEAFF.